This is a list of T cell receptor beta chains from one sample in a study of blood T cell repertoires in COVID-19. Generated by immunoSEQ multiplex PCR, the TCRdb table keeps only in-frame clones and is missing some. The sample contains around 120,000 clones, under 75% of which appear only once. Input material: peripheral blood. All receptors come from an elderly man with acute or convalescent COVID-19. The CDR3 runs from the conserved cysteine through the conserved F or W. A D gene is named only where the DNA matches it firmly. The size of a clone is reported for some rows only, either as once, few or many, or as a class for expanded clones.

size: .; D: .; V: TRBV6-5; J: TRBJ1-2; DNA: TGTGCCAGCAGCGCGGGACGGCGGGATGGCTACACCTTC; CDR3: CASSAGRRDGYTF
size: .; D: .; V: TRBV5-1; J: TRBJ1-3; DNA: TGCGCCAGCAGCTTGGCCGGGGGGAGGAACACCATATATTTT; CDR3: CASSLAGGRNTIYF
size: .; D: .; V: TRBV10-1; J: TRBJ2-2; DNA: TGCGCCAGCAGTGAGTCGCCGGAGACCGGGGAGCTGTTTTTT; CDR3: CASSESPETGELFF
size: .; D: TRBD1; V: TRBV28; J: TRBJ1-4; DNA: TGTGCCAGCAGTGAACCGGGACAGGCCACTGAAAAACTGTTTTTT; CDR3: CASSEPGQATEKLFF
size: .; D: TRBD2; V: TRBV11-2; J: TRBJ2-5; DNA: TGTGCCAGCAGCCCATCGCGGGAGTCGGCCCAGTACTTC; CDR3: CASSPSRESAQYF
size: .; D: TRBD2; V: TRBV29-1; J: TRBJ2-1; DNA: TGCAGCGCAACTAGCGGCGATGAGCAGTTCTTC; CDR3: CSATSGDEQFF
size: .; D: TRBD2; V: TRBV29-1; J: TRBJ2-7; DNA: TGCAGCGTTGACAGCGGGAGCTACGAGCAGTACTTC; CDR3: CSVDSGSYEQYF
size: few; D: TRBD1; V: TRBV19; J: TRBJ2-7; DNA: TGTGCCAGTAGTCGGGGACAGTCAAGCTCCTACGAGCAGTACTTC; CDR3: CASSRGQSSSYEQYF
size: .; D: TRBD2; V: TRBV11-2; J: TRBJ2-7; DNA: TGTGCCAGCAGCCCCGAGTGGACTAGGGGCGAGCAGTACTTC; CDR3: CASSPEWTRGEQYF
size: .; D: .; V: TRBV24-1; J: TRBJ1-2; DNA: TGTGCCACCAGTGATCCAGGACGGGAGACTATGGGCTACACCTTC; CDR3: CATSDPGRETMGYTF
size: .; D: TRBD1; V: TRBV6-5; J: TRBJ1-2; DNA: TGTGCCAGCAGAGGACAGGGGGGCTATGGCTACACCTTC; CDR3: CASRGQGGYGYTF
size: few; D: TRBD2; V: TRBV29-1; J: TRBJ2-3; DNA: TGCAGCGGTTGGGGGGGACTAGCCCCCACAGATACGCAGTATTTT; CDR3: CSGWGGLAPTDTQYF
size: .; D: .; V: TRBV4-3; J: TRBJ2-1; DNA: TGCGCCAGCAGCTACCAAGCGACGGGAGTCGGTGAGCAGTTCTTC; CDR3: CASSYQATGVGEQFF
size: .; D: .; V: TRBV1; J: TRBJ1-2; DNA: TGCACCAGCAGCCAAGATTTGCGGCCCCTCGGTCGCGGCTACACCTTC; CDR3: CTSSQDLRPLGRGYTF
size: .; D: .; V: TRBV28; J: TRBJ2-2; DNA: TGTGCCAGCAGTTTGACTAGTTGGGCCGGGGAGCTGTTTTTT; CDR3: CASSLTSWAGELFF
size: .; D: TRBD2; V: TRBV12-5; J: TRBJ2-5; DNA: TGTGCTAGTGGAAATGGACTAGCCCAGTACTTC; CDR3: CASGNGLAQYF
size: .; D: TRBD2; V: TRBV3-1/TRBV3-2; J: TRBJ2-5; DNA: TGTGCCAGCAGTTTGGGACTAGGGACACAAGAGACCCAGTACTTC; CDR3: CASSLGLGTQETQYF
size: .; D: .; V: TRBV15; J: TRBJ1-2; DNA: TGTGCCACCAGCAGAGATCTTGGGGCAGGGATTGAGGGCTACACCTTC; CDR3: CATSRDLGAGIEGYTF
size: .; D: .; V: TRBV28; J: TRBJ2-7; DNA: TGTGCCAGCAGCTCACCCTCAGGTCCCCCGCAGTACTTC; CDR3: CASSSPSGPPQYF
size: .; D: TRBD1; V: TRBV7-9; J: TRBJ1-3; DNA: TGTGCCAGCAGCTTAGAACAGGGGCTAGGTGGAAACACCATATATTTT; CDR3: CASSLEQGLGGNTIYF
size: .; D: TRBD1; V: TRBV19; J: TRBJ2-5; DNA: TGTGCCAGTAGTATCCAGGGGGCGCGGGAGACCCAGTACTTC; CDR3: CASSIQGARETQYF
size: .; D: TRBD2; V: TRBV7-2; J: TRBJ2-7; DNA: TGTGCCAGCACCTATGGGACTAGCGGATCCTACGAGCAGTACTTC; CDR3: CASTYGTSGSYEQYF
size: .; D: .; V: TRBV5-6; J: TRBJ1-1; DNA: TGTGCCAGCAGTTTGGGACGGGTGACTGAAGCTTTCTTT; CDR3: CASSLGRVTEAFF
size: .; D: .; V: TRBV2; J: TRBJ2-7; DNA: TGTGCCAGCAGTGAATATTACGAGCAGTACTTC; CDR3: CASSEYYEQYF
size: .; D: TRBD2; V: TRBV15; J: TRBJ2-3; DNA: TGTGCCACCAGCAGAGATTCTGAGGGGACTAGCGGGTGGACAGATACGCAGTATTTT; CDR3: CATSRDSEGTSGWTDTQYF
size: few; D: TRBD2; V: TRBV18; J: TRBJ2-6; DNA: TGTGCCAGCTCACTCACCGGGACTAGCGGGAGCTTTGGGGCCAACGTCCTGACTTTC; CDR3: CASSLTGTSGSFGANVLTF
size: .; D: .; V: TRBV27; J: TRBJ2-5; DNA: TGTGCCAGCAGTTGGGGAGGAACGGCTCGAGAGACCCAGTACTTC; CDR3: CASSWGGTARETQYF
size: .; D: TRBD1; V: TRBV2; J: TRBJ2-3; DNA: TGTGCCAGCACTGCAGGGGGTGTTCCAGATACGCAGTATTTT; CDR3: CASTAGGVPDTQYF
size: .; D: .; V: TRBV4-1; J: TRBJ2-5; DNA: TGCGCCAGCAGCCAAGCGGAGACCCAGTACTTC; CDR3: CASSQAETQYF
size: once; D: .; V: TRBV2; J: TRBJ2-7; DNA: TGTGCCAGCAGTGAGTTAGCGGCCGGGACCTACGAGCAGTACTTC; CDR3: CASSELAAGTYEQYF
size: .; D: .; V: TRBV6-5; J: TRBJ2-5; DNA: TGTGCCAGCAGGGAGGTCACGGGAAGCGGGACCCAGTACTTC; CDR3: CASREVTGSGTQYF
size: .; D: .; V: TRBV27; J: TRBJ2-7; DNA: TGTGCCAGCAGTTTAACCACAGGGTACGAGCAGTACTTC; CDR3: CASSLTTGYEQYF
size: few; D: .; V: TRBV11-2; J: TRBJ2-1; DNA: TGTGCCAGCAGCTTGTTCCGTTACAATGAGCAGTTCTTC; CDR3: CASSLFRYNEQFF
size: .; D: .; V: TRBV12-2; J: TRBJ2-5; DNA: TGTGCAAGTCGCCCCGGCCCTTGGGACAAAGAGACCCAGTACTTC; CDR3: CASRPGPWDKETQYF
size: .; D: TRBD2; V: TRBV10-1; J: TRBJ2-3; DNA: TGCGCCAGCAGTGAGTCGAGCGGGACGCGCACAGATACGCAGTATTTT; CDR3: CASSESSGTRTDTQYF
size: few; D: .; V: TRBV5-1; J: TRBJ2-7; DNA: TGCGCCAGCAGCTTGGACCCTAACTACGAGCAGTACTTC; CDR3: CASSLDPNYEQYF
size: .; D: TRBD2; V: TRBV19; J: TRBJ2-7; DNA: TGTGCCAGTAGTAGCGGACTAGCGGGAGTGTACGAGCAGTACTTC; CDR3: CASSSGLAGVYEQYF
size: few; D: TRBD2; V: TRBV7-2; J: TRBJ2-1; DNA: TGTGCCAGCAGCTTAGTCGGTAGCGGGAAGTACAATGAGCAGTTCTTC; CDR3: CASSLVGSGKYNEQFF
size: few; D: .; V: TRBV7-9; J: TRBJ2-7; DNA: TGTGCCAGCGCAGGGGGCAATCGGCGGGAGGGTGACGAGCAGTACTTC; CDR3: CASAGGNRREGDEQYF
size: .; D: TRBD1; V: TRBV7-7; J: TRBJ2-5; DNA: TGTGCCAGCAGCCATGGCAGGACGATCAGGGGGGAGACCCAGTACTTC; CDR3: CASSHGRTIRGETQYF
size: .; D: TRBD1; V: TRBV6-2/TRBV6-3; J: TRBJ1-5; DNA: TGTGCCAGCAGTTATTTAGGGGGCGGTCAGCCCCAGCATTTT; CDR3: CASSYLGGGQPQHF
size: once; D: .; V: TRBV21-1; J: TRBJ1-5; DNA: TGTGCCAGCAGCAAAGCGCTAACAGTTTTTCAGCCCCAGCATTTT; CDR3: CASSKALTVFQPQHF
size: .; D: TRBD2; V: TRBV6-5; J: TRBJ2-1; DNA: TGTGCCAGCAGCGCCGGGACTAACTCCTACAATGAGCAGTTCTTC; CDR3: CASSAGTNSYNEQFF
size: .; D: .; V: TRBV7-2; J: TRBJ2-5; DNA: TGTGCCAGCAGCTTAGCGACAGGATACCAAGAGACCCAGTACTTC; CDR3: CASSLATGYQETQYF
size: .; D: TRBD1; V: TRBV6-5; J: TRBJ1-4; DNA: TGTGCCAGCAGTCAGGGGGGCGCTGAAAAACTGTTTTTT; CDR3: CASSQGGAEKLFF
size: few; D: .; V: TRBV3-1/TRBV3-2; J: TRBJ1-1; DNA: TGTGCCAGCAGCCAAAATAGAGAAGCTTTCTTT; CDR3: CASSQNREAFF
size: .; D: .; V: TRBV11-2; J: TRBJ1-1; DNA: TGTGCCAGCAGCTCCTTCACTGAAGCTTTCTTT; CDR3: CASSSFTEAFF
size: .; D: .; V: TRBV18; J: TRBJ1-6; DNA: TGTGCCAGCTCAGACTCAGGGGATTATTCACCCCTCCACTTT; CDR3: CASSDSGDYSPLHF
size: many; D: TRBD2; V: TRBV3-1/TRBV3-2; J: TRBJ2-5; DNA: TGTGCCAGCAGCCGCACCGGGGGGGTAGAGACCCAGTACTTC; CDR3: CASSRTGGVETQYF
size: .; D: .; V: TRBV12-3/TRBV12-4; J: TRBJ2-1; DNA: TGTGCCAGCGGCCGGGGGAATGAGCAGTTCTTC; CDR3: CASGRGNEQFF
size: .; D: TRBD1; V: TRBV15; J: TRBJ2-7; DNA: TGTGCCACCAGCACCGGACAGGGTTACGAGCAGTACTTC; CDR3: CATSTGQGYEQYF
size: .; D: .; V: TRBV3-1/TRBV3-2; J: TRBJ2-6; DNA: TGTGCCAGCAGCCAAGGCAGGCTCAGGCCCCCTGGGGCCAACGTCCTGACTTTC; CDR3: CASSQGRLRPPGANVLTF
size: .; D: .; V: TRBV12-5; J: TRBJ1-1; DNA: TGTGCTAGTGGTCTCTCCGGGACAGAAGCTTTCTTT; CDR3: CASGLSGTEAFF
size: .; D: TRBD2; V: TRBV30; J: TRBJ2-3; DNA: TGTGCCTGGACTACCGGACTAGCGGGGGGTGATACGCAGTATTTT; CDR3: CAWTTGLAGGDTQYF